The 10 T cell receptor beta chains presented below share a single source sample, sequenced in a study of T cells in Graves' hyperthyroidism and ophthalmopathy (dated 2019 in TCRdb). To prepare the library, multiplex PCR was applied. The data were produced on an Illumina HiSeq 2000. The TCR beta CDR3 regions were amplified from the RNA transcripts. The TCR CDR3 was subjected to a first round of RT-PCR using the HTBI primer set and the Qiagen OneStep RT-PCR kit. TCRdb applied fastp at Q25 and MiXCR to the public reads, then kept only in-frame beta chains. Each CDR3 protein gets just one entry, which takes the most common genes and DNA from the rows behind it. The sample yields some 140,000 distinct CDR3 sequences; less than 25% were counted once. The ten top clones hold 60% to 80% of the sample. The sample consisted of blood. The source is a woman between 50 and 59 years old with Graves' hyperthyroidism that later progressed to Graves' ophthalmopathy.

V is TRBV12-3 or TRBV12-4 and J is TRBJ2-7; TRBD1 agrees at 12 bases. This CDR3 is 15 amino acids long. V shed 5 bases, J shed 9 bases, and the junction held 11 bases outside the gene matches. Here the CDR3 DNA reads TGTGCCAGCAGTCATCCGGGACAGGGGGCTTGGGGGCAGTACTTC. Protein: CASSHPGQGAWGQYF.

The CDR3 reads CASSLITPGAADTQYF. CDR3 nucleotide sequence: TGTGCCAGCAGTTTAATTACCCCAGGAGCAGCAGATACGCAGTATTTT. The chain has TRBV28 and TRBJ2-3; D remains unclear. Trimming shortened V by 2 bases and J by 4 bases, and 16 bases separated the two germline ends. The CDR3 consists of 16 residues. The germline gives CDR1 MDHEN, CDR2 SYDVKM.

This clonotype was counted at least ten times. The chain links TRBV6-1 to TRBJ2-7; the match to TRBD2 covers 10 bases. The length of the CDR3 is 15 residues. CDR1 is MNHNS and CDR2 is SASEGT in the germline V gene. After removal of 5 bases from V and 7 bases from J, the junction contained 11 bases not matched to a gene. The CDR3 loop is CASSPGASGSREQYF. In DNA, the CDR3 is TGTGCCAGCAGTCCCGGGGCTAGCGGGAGCAGGGAGCAGTACTTC.

This clonotype has ten or more counts. V usage is TRBV7-2 and J usage is TRBJ2-1, with TRBD2 matching over 9 bases. V lost 4 bases and J lost 7; bases outside the gene matches: 17. The germline CDR1 and CDR2 sequences are SGHTA and FQGNSA. The CDR3 consists of 18 residues. CDR3 sequence (DNA): TGTGCCAGCAGCTCGGTAGTGGCGCGGGAGGGCCTCCGGAATGAGCAGTTCTTC. Its protein product is CASSSVVAREGLRNEQFF.

The chain is built from TRBV2 and TRBJ1-5; 7 positions agree with TRBD1. CDR3 length: 15 residues. The J segment lost 6 bases and the V segment lost 4 bases, leaving 9 bases of the junction unmatched. CDR1 SNHLY and CDR2 FYNNEI come from the germline V gene. CDR3 loop: CASSGVEGARQPQHF. As DNA, the CDR3 is TGTGCCAGCAGTGGAGTGGAGGGGGCCCGTCAGCCCCAGCATTTT.

This clonotype was observed a few times. CDR3 residues: CASSFWGLKSSYEQYF. The CDR3 DNA reads as TGTGCCAGCAGTTTTTGGGGGCTTAAGAGCTCCTACGAGCAGTACTTC. The chain joins TRBV12-3 or TRBV12-4 to TRBJ2-7; TRBD1 might be the D (6 bases). Trimming removed 3 bases from V and 0 bases from J, with 15 bases in between. The CDR3 contains 16 residues.

This clonotype was detected ten times or more. The chain couples TRBV5-1 to TRBJ1-5; maybe TRBD1 (5 bases). Trimming pared 0 bases from V and 7 bases from J, leaving 14 bases between. Germline V gene lookup returns CDR1 SGHRS and CDR2 YFSETQ. The CDR3 is 15 residues long. The CDR3 DNA follows: TGCGCCAGCAGCTTGGTCGGGGGAACGAAACAGCCCCAGCATTTT. Translating gives CASSLVGGTKQPQHF.

This clonotype was counted at least ten times. This sequence joins TRBV18 and TRBJ1-2, with a possible D match to TRBD1 (6 bases). The CDR3 runs to 12 residues. The germline CDR1 and CDR2 sequences are KGHSH and LQKENI. Trimming cost V 2 bases and J 6 bases, with 7 bases left between them. CDR3 protein: CASSPGGDGYTF. The DNA for the CDR3 is TGTGCCAGCTCACCAGGGGGCGATGGCTACACCTTC.

In this sample, this clonotype turned up many times. The gene calls are TRBV30 and TRBJ1-4; D not resolved. Germline V CDR1 and CDR2: GTSNPN, SVGIG (reference sequence). This CDR3 has 13 residues. V lost 6 bases and J 6 bases, leaving 14 bases between the germline ends. DNA of the CDR3: TGTGCCTGCCCCGGTGCACGGGATGAAAAACTGTTTTTT. Residues: CACPGARDEKLFF.

This clonotype was detected a few times. The chain has TRBV6-1 and TRBJ1-1, with 9 nucleotides matching TRBD1. This CDR3 is built from 18 residues. J gave up 0 bases and V 6 bases, and 14 bases lay outside the gene matches. Germline CDR1 is MNHNS and CDR2 is SASEGT. The CDR3: CASRHRQGVGIVNTEAFF. The CDR3 DNA reads TGTGCCAGCAGACACAGACAGGGGGTCGGAATTGTGAACACTGAAGCTTTCTTT.